The source of this TCR beta chain is a study of shared clonotypes between healthy human individuals. Germline lookup yields CDR1 LGHNA and CDR2 YNFKEQ. The CDR3 has 17 amino acids. Trimming at V came to 0 bases and at J to 6 bases, leaving 12 bases not matched to a gene. Comments on this clone: Its antigen is still unknown.

Method: immunoSEQ multiplex PCR; TCRdb's copy keeps in-frame clones and lacks some. Here the sample spans 650,000 to 700,000 clones, 90% being singletons. Overall study results and limits: Rarefaction analysis demonstrated incomplete sorted-subset sequencing notwithstanding large depth.

The receptor comes from a man between 18 and 35 years old in good health. Some clones in this sample may be carry-over from other donors' samples. The chain combines TRBV4-2 with TRBJ1-2; 8 bases are a match to TRBD1. Sequencing was done on a sample of memory CD8+ T cells from PBMCs. Noted subset: CD45RO+ cells pooled with CCR7-negative TemRA cells. This CDR3 is CASSQDLSTGGIHGYTF. For the CDR3, the DNA is TGTGCCAGCAGCCAAGACCTCTCTACAGGGGGGATACATGGCTACACCTTC.